Described below is a single T cell receptor (beta chain) sequence and its context. This record belongs to a study of shared clonotypes between healthy human individuals. Terminally differentiated effector memory CD45RA+ cells were excluded from the naive CD8 cells, which were CD45RO-negative and positively selected for CCR7. Generated by immunoSEQ multiplex PCR, the TCRdb table keeps only in-frame clones and is missing some. The table lists under 2,000,000 clones, about 95% of them singletons. Sequencing was done on a sample of naive CD8+ T cells sorted from blood. This TCR came from a man between 18 and 35 years old in good health.

The CDR3 coding sequence is TGTGCCAGCAGTCAGGGTTATGGCTATGGCTACACCTTC. It specifies CASSQGYGYGYTF. The chain combines TRBV27 with TRBJ1-2; perhaps TRBD1 as D (5 bases). Trimming cost V 5 bases and J 4 bases, with 11 bases left between them. Germline values: CDR1 MNHEY, CDR2 SMNVEV (reference sequence). This CDR3 is built from 13 residues.